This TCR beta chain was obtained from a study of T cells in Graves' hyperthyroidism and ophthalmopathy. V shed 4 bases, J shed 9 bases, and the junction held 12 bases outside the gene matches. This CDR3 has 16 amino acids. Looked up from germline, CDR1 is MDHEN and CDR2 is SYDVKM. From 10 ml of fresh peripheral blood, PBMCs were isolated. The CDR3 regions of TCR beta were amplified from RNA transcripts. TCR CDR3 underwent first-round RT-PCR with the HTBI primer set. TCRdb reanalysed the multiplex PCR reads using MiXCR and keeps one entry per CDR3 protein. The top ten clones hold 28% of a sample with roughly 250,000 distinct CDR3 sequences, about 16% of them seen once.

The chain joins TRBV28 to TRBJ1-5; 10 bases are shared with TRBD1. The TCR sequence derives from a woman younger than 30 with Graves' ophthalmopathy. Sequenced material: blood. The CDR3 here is CASSSLGTGASGPQHF. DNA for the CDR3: TGTGCCAGCAGTTCTCTCGGGACAGGGGCTTCGGGGCCCCAGCATTTT.